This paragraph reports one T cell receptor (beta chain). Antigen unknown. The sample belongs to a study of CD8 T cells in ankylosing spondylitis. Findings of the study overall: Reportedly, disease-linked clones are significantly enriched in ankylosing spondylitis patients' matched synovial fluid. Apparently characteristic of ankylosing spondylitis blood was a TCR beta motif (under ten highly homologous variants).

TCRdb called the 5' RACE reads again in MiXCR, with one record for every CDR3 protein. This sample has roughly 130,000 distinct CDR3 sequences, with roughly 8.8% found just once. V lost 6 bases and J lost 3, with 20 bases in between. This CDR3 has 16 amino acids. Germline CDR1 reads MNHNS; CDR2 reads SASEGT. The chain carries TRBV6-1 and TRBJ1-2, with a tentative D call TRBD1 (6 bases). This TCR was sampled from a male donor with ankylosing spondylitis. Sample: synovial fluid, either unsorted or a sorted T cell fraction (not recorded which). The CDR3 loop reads CASSDGPLRQDYGYTF. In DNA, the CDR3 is TGTGCCAGCAGCGATGGACCTCTCCGACAGGACTATGGCTACACCTTC.